What follows describes a single T cell receptor (beta chain). Its antigen is unidentified. The data stem from a study of cytomegalovirus exposure and HLA in healthy donors. Findings and limits, study-wide: In a later analysis, TCR beta V- and J-gene trimming was associated with a missense DCLRE1C variant.

The length of the CDR3 is 14 residues. V lost 0 bases to trimming and J lost 5 bases, with 8 bases between them. Germline CDR1 SGDLS, CDR2 YYNGEE. It was with 60 Vbeta and 13 Jbeta primers that the PCR ran. The table came from immunoSEQ multiplex PCR; TCRdb's copy has only in-frame clones and leaves some out. This table has about 97,000 clones, 50% to 70% appearing once. This receptor was obtained from a human donor in good health. The gene calls are TRBV9 and TRBJ2-2; D is perhaps TRBD1 (6 bases). Sequencing was done on a sample of PBMCs. The CDR3 nucleotides are TGTGCCAGCAGCGTAGGGGGGCAGACCGGGGAGCTGTTTTTT. Translating it yields CASSVGGQTGELFF.